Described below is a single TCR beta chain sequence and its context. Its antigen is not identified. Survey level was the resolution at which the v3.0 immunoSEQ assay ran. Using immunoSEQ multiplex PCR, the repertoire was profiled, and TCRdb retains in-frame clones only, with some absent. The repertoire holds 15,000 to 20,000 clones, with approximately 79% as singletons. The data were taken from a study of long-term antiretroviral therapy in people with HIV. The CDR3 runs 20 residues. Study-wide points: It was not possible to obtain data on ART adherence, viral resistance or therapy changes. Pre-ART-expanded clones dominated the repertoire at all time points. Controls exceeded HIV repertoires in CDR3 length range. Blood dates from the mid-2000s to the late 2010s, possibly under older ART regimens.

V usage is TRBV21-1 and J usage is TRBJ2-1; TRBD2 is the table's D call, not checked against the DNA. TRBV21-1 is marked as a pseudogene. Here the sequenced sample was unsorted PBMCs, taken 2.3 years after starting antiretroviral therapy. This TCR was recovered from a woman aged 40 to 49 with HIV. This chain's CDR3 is CASSKEPAGGVQESYNEQFF. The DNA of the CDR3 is TGTGCCAGCAGCAAAGAGCCAGCGGGAGGGGTTCAGGAGTCCTACAATGAGCAGTTCTTC.